The 20 T cell receptor beta chains given below trace back to one sample, sequenced in a study of regulatory T cells in long-lasting Graves disease. This sample's time point: persistent/refractory GD, antithyroid drugs over 5 years with positive TRAb. PBMCs were the source of the RNA used for TCR sequencing. TCR beta libraries were built with iRepertoire HTBI primers and Arm-PCR of CDR3 regions. MiXCR, applied by TCRdb to the multiplex PCR reads, yields one record per CDR3 protein. The sample carries some 450,000 distinct CDR3 sequences, around 20% recorded once. The specimen comprised peripheral blood mononuclear cells (PBMCs), sampled when the disease was refractory, from a patient treated with antithyroid drugs. The source of these receptors is a female donor with Graves disease.

The CDR3 DNA reads as TGTGCCGCCGATCCCCCGGGCCCAAGCTACGAGCAGTACTTC. Its protein is CAADPPGPSYEQYF. The gene calls are TRBV7-9 and TRBJ2-7; unclear D gene. V was clipped by 11 bases and J by 3 bases, with 20 bases between them. The CDR3 runs 14 residues. Germline assignment: CDR1 SEHNR and CDR2 FQNEAQ (reference sequence).

This clonotype was seen a handful of times. The chain carries TRBV19 and TRBJ1-1, with D maybe TRBD1 (5 bases). Germline V gives CDR1 LNHDA, CDR2 SQIVND (reference sequence). The ends were cut back, 5 bases at V and 0 bases at J, with 16 bases in the middle. This CDR3 comprises 16 residues. Here the CDR3 reads CASSPYLEQVNTEAFF. DNA of the CDR3: TGTGCCAGTAGTCCCTACCTCGAACAGGTGAACACTGAAGCTTTCTTT.

This sequence joins TRBV6-2 or TRBV6-3 and TRBJ1-1; D unclear. The CDR3 extends over 15 amino acids. V was clipped by 6 bases and J by 0 bases, with 14 bases between them. Germline V CDR1 and CDR2: MNHEY, SVGEGT. The CDR3, as DNA: TGTGCCAGCAGCATCGACGGCCAGCTGAACACTGAAGCTTTCTTT. Translating gives CASSIDGQLNTEAFF.

The V and J genes are TRBV20-1 and TRBJ1-1, with TRBD1 matching over 9 bases. Germline V gives CDR1 DFQATT, CDR2 SNEGSKA (reference sequence). The trim removed 5 bases at V and 5 bases at J, leaving 6 bases unmatched. The CDR3 runs 13 residues. Here the CDR3 DNA reads TGCAGTGCTCCAAGGGGGACAGGGACTGAAGCTTTCTTT. It yields the protein CSAPRGTGTEAFF.

This clonotype was counted many times. This sequence joins TRBV28 and TRBJ2-7; D gene ambiguous. CDR3 length: 12 amino acids. V was clipped by 4 bases and J by 5 bases, with 9 bases between them. Looked up from germline, CDR1 is MDHEN and CDR2 is SYDVKM. CDR3 region: CASSSVSDEQYF. The CDR3 DNA follows: TGTGCCAGCAGTTCGGTCAGCGACGAGCAGTACTTC.

Ten or more counts support this clonotype. The chain combines TRBV2 with TRBJ2-7; tentative D call: TRBD2 (6 bases). There are 14 residues in the CDR3. Germline V gene lookup returns CDR1 SNHLY and CDR2 FYNNEI. Deletions cut 4 bases from V and 6 bases from J, with 16 bases between. The CDR3 bases are TGTGCCAGCAGTGGGAGGGCTCTCTTGGGCGAGCAGTACTTC. It codes for CASSGRALLGEQYF.

This clonotype occurred a few times. The chain recombines TRBV30 with TRBJ2-7, with D tentatively TRBD2 (5 bases). Between the trimmed V and J ends, which lost 4 bases and 2 bases, there was a span of 15 bases. CDR3 size: 14 residues. Germline values: CDR1 GTSNPN, CDR2 SVGIG (reference sequence). CDR3 coding DNA: TGTGCCTGGACTACTAGGTATGAACCCTACGAGCAGTACTTC. This translates into CAWTTRYEPYEQYF.

This sequence joins TRBV2 and TRBJ1-3, with TRBD1 as a possible D gene (5 bases). From germline, CDR1 is SNHLY and CDR2 FYNNEI. V was clipped by 8 bases and J by 3 bases, with 8 bases between them. This CDR3 is 12 amino acids long. The CDR3 protein is CASRGGGNTIYF. The CDR3 DNA reads as TGTGCCAGCCGCGGGGGTGGAAACACCATATATTTT.

Details on this clonotype: The junction does not match germline at one end; this may be a read error. This chain uses TRBV30 with TRBJ1-5, with TRBD1 matching 9 bases. Germline lookup yields CDR1 GTSNPN and CDR2 SVGIG (reference sequence). CDR3 length: 13 residues. This CDR3 reads CVWGTGLDQPQHF. The CDR3 DNA reads TGTGTCTGGGGGACAGGGTTAGATCAGCCCCAGCATTTT.

The chain carries TRBV13 and TRBJ1-3; D is unresolved. Deletions cut 4 bases from V and 8 bases from J, with 12 bases between. CDR3 size: 13 residues. Germline-derived CDR1 and CDR2 are PRHDT and FYEKMQ (reference sequence). CDR3 region: CASSSRPSDTIYF. The CDR3 DNA reads TGTGCCAGCAGCTCAAGACCTTCAGACACCATATATTTT. The full variable domain, in which reference TRBV13 and TRBJ1-3 provide the parts outside the CDR3, is AAGVIQSPRHLIKEKRETATLKCYPIPRHDTVYWYQQGPGQDPQFLISFYEKMQSDKGSIPDRFSAQQFSDYHSELNMSSLELGDSALYFCASSSRPSDTIYFGEGSWLTVV.

This clonotype was picked up many times. V is TRBV7-2 and J is TRBJ2-2; D might be TRBD1 (6 bases). CDR1 SGHTA and CDR2 FQGNSA come from the germline V gene. The CDR3 is 16 residues long. The V gene lost 6 bases and the J gene lost 1 base, with 15 bases spanning the gap. The CDR3 spells CASRRPGHRNTGELFF. DNA of the CDR3: TGTGCCAGCAGGCGACCGGGACATCGGAACACCGGGGAGCTGTTTTTT.

This clonotype was counted ten times or more. This chain connects TRBV20-1 to TRBJ2-7; TRBD2 agrees at 12 bases. This CDR3 region has 13 residues. With 6 bases clipped from V and 4 bases from J, the junction kept 4 bases outside the gene matches. From germline, CDR1 is DFQATT and CDR2 SNEGSKA (reference sequence). This chain's CDR3 is CSASTSGSYEQYF. The CDR3 coding sequence is TGCAGTGCGTCGACTAGCGGGAGTTACGAGCAGTACTTC.

This chain links TRBV24-1 with TRBJ2-1, with D possibly TRBD2 on 6 matching bases. The CDR3 loop spans 12 amino acids. V was cut by 12 bases and J by 0 bases, with 8 bases left in between. Germline lookup yields CDR1 KGHDR and CDR2 SFDVKD. CDR3 region: CASGVSYNEQFF. The DNA for the CDR3 is TGTGCCTCGGGGGTCTCCTACAATGAGCAGTTCTTC.

Notes on this clonotype: A much larger clone differs by one base, so this may be a read error. V usage is TRBV28 and J usage is TRBJ2-7; 7 positions match TRBD1. From germline, CDR1 is MDHEN and CDR2 SYDVKM. CDR3 length equals 16 residues. The CDR3 DNA reads TGTGCCGGCAGTTCACCCGGCACAGGGGTAATTTACGAGCAGTACTTC. Its protein product is CAGSSPGTGVIYEQYF.

Details on this clonotype: At one end, the junction sequence differs from germline, possibly due to a read error. This chain uses TRBV30 with TRBJ1-4; possibly TRBD1 for D (5 bases). The CDR3 loop spans 15 amino acids. Per germline, CDR1 GTSNPN and CDR2 SVGIG (reference sequence). In DNA form, the CDR3 reads TGTGCCTCCCGGGGGGGAACTGCAACTAATGGAAAACTGTTTTTT. Protein product: CASRGGTATNGKLFF.

This clonotype appeared many times. The chain links TRBV11-2 to TRBJ2-5; perhaps TRBD1 as D (5 bases). Looked up from germline, CDR1 is SGHAT and CDR2 is FQNNGV. Trimming took off 4 bases at V and 4 bases at J, with 13 bases between the two ends. CDR3 length equals 14 residues. CDR3 in DNA: TGTGCCAGCAGCTCAGACAGACCGGGAGAGACCCAGTACTTC. Translated: CASSSDRPGETQYF. Combining the CDR3 with reference TRBV11-2 and TRBJ2-5 gives the whole variable domain EAGVAQSPRYKIIEKRQSVAFWCNPISGHATLYWYQQILGQGPKLLIQFQNNGVVDDSQLPKDRFSAERLKGVDSTLKIQPAKLEDSAVYLCASSSDRPGETQYFGPGTRLLVL.

This clonotype was seen at least ten times. This chain joins TRBV6-1 and TRBJ2-5; D assignment may be TRBD1 or TRBD2 (5 bases each). Germline CDR1 is MNHNS and CDR2 is SASEGT. CDR3 length: 15 amino acids. Trimming shortened V by 0 bases and J by 7 bases, and 15 bases separated the two germline ends. The CDR3 loop is CASSEARVEGRTQYF. The CDR3 DNA is TGTGCCAGCAGTGAAGCGAGGGTCGAGGGGCGGACCCAGTACTTC.

The rearrangement joins TRBV29-1 to TRBJ2-5; 8 positions match TRBD1. The CDR3 runs to 12 residues. Germline V lookup: CDR1 SQVTM, CDR2 ANQGSEA. The V gene end was trimmed by 5 bases and the J gene end by 5 bases; junction bases not matched to a gene: 4. CDR3 nucleotide sequence: TGCAGCGTTTCAGGGGGCGTCGAGACCCAGTACTTC. It codes for CSVSGGVETQYF.

This clonotype was observed at least ten times. V usage is TRBV6-1 and J usage is TRBJ1-1, with 7 bases that match TRBD1. The CDR3 is 14 amino acids. The ends lost 3 bases at V and 4 bases at J; junction bases unmatched: 5. CDR1 MNHNS and CDR2 SASEGT come from the germline V gene. CDR3 coding DNA: TGTGCCAGCAGTGACAGGGGGGAAGTCACTGAAGCTTTCTTT. Protein product: CASSDRGEVTEAFF.

This clonotype turned up a few times. The rearrangement links TRBV29-1 to TRBJ1-5, with D unclear. The CDR3 is 14 amino acids. The V and J ends lost 6 bases and 4 bases respectively, with 16 bases between them. Germline V gene lookup returns CDR1 SQVTM and CDR2 ANQGSEA. In DNA form, the CDR3 reads TGCAGCGTGGCAGTTGGGCCGGGAAATCAGCCCCAGCATTTT. This encodes CSVAVGPGNQPQHF.